This TCR beta chain originates from a study of blood T cell repertoires in COVID-19. Whole-study context: In each case, the material was cDNA or gDNA derived from T cells, B-cell-depleted T cells, or PBMCs.

Germline lookup yields CDR1 KGHSH and CDR2 LQKENI. V was pared by 2 bases and J by 5 bases, with 7 bases between. There are 14 residues in the CDR3. TCRdb keeps only in-frame clones here, not all; method: immunoSEQ multiplex PCR. The sample lists some 24,000 clones; roughly nine tenths were seen once. The TCR comes from a man between 65 and 79 years old with acute or convalescent COVID-19. Sequencing was performed on peripheral blood. This chain joins TRBV18 and TRBJ1-6; D is unclear. CDR3 in DNA: TGTGCCAGCTCACCAACCAGAAATAATTCACCCCTCCACTTT. Its protein is CASSPTRNNSPLHF.